The 13 T cell receptor beta chains reported below all come from one sample, sequenced in a study of blood T cell repertoires in COVID-19. Clones were sequenced by immunoSEQ multiplex PCR, and TCRdb holds only the in-frame ones, with some missing. The table has roughly 160,000 clones, roughly 88% seen once. The source material was peripheral blood. The receptor source for this set is a man aged 18 to 29 with acute or convalescent COVID-19.

The chain links TRBV19 to TRBJ2-1; no reliable D call. This CDR3 region has 13 residues. The germline V gene has CDR1 LNHDA and CDR2 SQIVND (reference sequence). The V end was cut by 2 bases, the J end by 4 bases, with 6 bases between. CDR3 DNA sequence: TGTGCCAGTAGTATATCAGGTTACAATGAGCAGTTCTTC. Translating it yields CASSISGYNEQFF. The full variable domain, in which reference TRBV19 and TRBJ2-1 provide the parts outside the CDR3, is DGGITQSPKYLFRKEGQNVTLSCEQNLNHDAMYWYRQDPGQGLRLIYYSQIVNDFQKGDIAEGYSVSREKKESFPLTVTSAQKNPTAFYLCASSISGYNEQFFGPGTRLTVL.

The chain links TRBV18 to TRBJ2-7; the D gene is possibly TRBD1 (5 bases). V was pared by 0 bases and J by 3 bases, with 15 bases between. The CDR3 consists of 16 residues. CDR1 is KGHSH, CDR2 LQKENI, per germline. CDR3 in amino acids: CASSPPGRTENYEQYF. In DNA form, the CDR3 reads TGTGCCAGCTCACCACCGGGGCGGACGGAAAACTACGAGCAGTACTTC.

This clone was counted a few times. The rearrangement uses TRBV28 and TRBJ1-5; D perhaps matches TRBD1 (5 bases). The CDR3 sequence is 12 residues long. V was cut by 7 bases and J by 4 bases, with 8 bases left in between. Germline assignment: CDR1 MDHEN and CDR2 SYDVKM. CDR3 sequence (DNA): TGTGCCAGCAAGGGGCAGAATCAGCCCCAGCATTTT. This codes for CASKGQNQPQHF.

This chain joins TRBV4-1 and TRBJ2-3, with 14 bases aligning to TRBD2. The CDR3 loop spans 18 amino acids. V lost 2 bases, J lost 4 bases, and 8 bases stayed unmatched. Germline loops: CDR1 MGHRA, CDR2 YSYEKL. The CDR3 loop reads CASSQNGLAGGFSDTQYF. DNA of the CDR3: TGCGCCAGCAGCCAAAATGGACTAGCGGGGGGTTTTTCAGATACGCAGTATTTT.

Here the CDR3 reads CASSWDRVFTEAFF. DNA of the CDR3: TGTGCCAGCAGTTGGGACAGGGTATTCACTGAAGCTTTCTTT. J is TRBJ1-1 and V is TRBV27, with TRBD1 matching over 9 bases. The germline gives CDR1 MNHEY, CDR2 SMNVEV (reference sequence). V shed 4 bases, J shed 4 bases, and the junction held 4 bases outside the gene matches. The CDR3 totals 14 residues.

The chain couples TRBV6-5 to TRBJ1-1; D gene unclear. The CDR3 covers 13 residues. Trimming shortened V by 7 bases and J by 3 bases, and 12 bases separated the two germline ends. Germline assignment: CDR1 MNHEY and CDR2 SVGAGI. CDR3 in DNA: TGTGCCAGCAATATGAGGGTGGACACTGAAGCTTTCTTT. It encodes CASNMRVDTEAFF.

J is TRBJ2-7 and V is TRBV11-2; a weak D match, TRBD2 (6 bases). Germline V gene sequence: CDR1 SGHAT, CDR2 FQNNGV. The CDR3 is 14 residues long. Trimming took off 1 base at V and 5 bases at J, with 12 bases between the two ends. CDR3: CASSLVGGIDEQYF. The CDR3, as DNA: TGTGCCAGCAGCTTAGTGGGGGGTATAGACGAGCAGTACTTC.

The chain uses TRBV6-5 and TRBJ1-2, with D perhaps TRBD1 (6 bases). CDR3 length: 12 residues. Per the germline V gene, CDR1 is MNHEY and CDR2 is SVGAGI. Trimming took off 10 bases at V and 5 bases at J, with 14 bases between the two ends. CDR3: CATRGGLYGYTF. The DNA for the CDR3 is TGTGCCACCCGGGGGGGGCTTTATGGCTACACCTTC.

DNA for the CDR3: TGTGCCACGAGAGGATTTTCAACTAATGAAAAACTGTTTTTT. Amino acid sequence: CATRGFSTNEKLFF. The rearrangement uses TRBV19 and TRBJ1-4; D call uncertain. Germline V CDR1 and CDR2: LNHDA, SQIVND (reference sequence). The CDR3 has 14 residues. The V end lost 10 bases, the J end lost 0 bases, and 12 bases lay between the germline ends.

The CDR3 bases are TGCGCCAGCAGCGTAGGGACAGCTAGCAATCAGCCCCAGCATTTT. It encodes CASSVGTASNQPQHF. The chain has TRBV5-1 and TRBJ1-5, with 7 bases matching TRBD1. With V trimmed by 4 bases and J by 0 bases, 4 bases remained unmatched. Germline V gives CDR1 SGHRS, CDR2 YFSETQ. The CDR3 runs to 15 residues.

This clone was found once. The chain couples TRBV5-1 to TRBJ2-1; maybe TRBD2 (6 bases). V lost 0 bases, J lost 10 bases, and 20 bases lay in between. CDR1 is SGHRS and CDR2 is YFSETQ in the germline V gene. The CDR3 runs 16 residues. The CDR3 bases are TGCGCCAGCAGCTTGGGTGGAGGGGTCAAGGGGTGGGAGCAGTTCTTC. Translation gives CASSLGGGVKGWEQFF. Full variable domain (rest looked up from reference TRBV5-1 and TRBJ2-1): KAGVTQTPRYLIKTRGQQVTLSCSPISGHRSVSWYQQTPGQGLQFLFEYFSETQRNKGNFPGRFSGRQFSNSRSEMNVSTLELGDSALYLCASSLGGGVKGWEQFFGPGTRLTVL.

CDR3 sequence (DNA): TGTGCCAGCAGCTTGGGTCCGGGACAGTCTAACTATGGCTACACCTTC. Protein sequence: CASSLGPGQSNYGYTF. The genes are TRBV5-4 and TRBJ1-2; 7 bases fit TRBD1. After removal of 0 bases from V and 0 bases from J, the junction contained 5 bases not matched to a gene. This CDR3 spans 16 amino acids. The germline V gene encodes CDR1 SGHNT and CDR2 YYREEE (reference sequence).

This clone appeared a single time. The chain combines TRBV3-1 (or the pseudogene TRBV3-2) with TRBJ1-5; D ambiguous. The germline V gene has CDR1 LGHDT and CDR2 YNNKEL (reference sequence). The V and J ends lost 4 bases and 5 bases respectively, with 9 bases between them. The CDR3 runs to 13 residues. CDR3 loop: CASSRDTDQPQHF. The CDR3, as DNA: TGTGCCAGCAGCCGAGACACTGATCAGCCCCAGCATTTT.